A selection of T cell receptor beta chains follows, all from one sample in a study of T cells of healthy individuals. TCRdb redid the calling of the 5' RACE reads with MiXCR, one entry per CDR3 protein. The table has tens of thousands of distinct CDR3 sequences, 4% to 5.5% seen once; the top ten hold 9% to 10%. These receptors came from a human donor in good health. The CDR3 runs from the conserved cysteine through the conserved F or W. Fields, in order: V gene, D gene, clone size, J gene, CDR3 protein, CDR3 DNA. D genes are given only for firm matches. Where a row states a size, it is once, few, many or the class of an expanded clone; other rows omit it.

v_gene: TRBV10-3; d_gene: TRBD1; abundance: many; j_gene: TRBJ1-1; CDR3aa: CAIRDAYLEGATGGTLEAFF; CDR3nt: TGTGCCATCAGGGATGCCTATTTGGAGGGGGCCACTGGCGGAACACTCGAAGCTTTCTTT
v_gene: TRBV5-1; d_gene: TRBD2; abundance: few; j_gene: TRBJ2-6; CDR3aa: CASSRGTSGRIYSGANVLTF; CDR3nt: TGCGCCAGCAGCAGAGGGACTAGCGGGAGAATTTACTCTGGGGCCAACGTCCTGACTTTC
v_gene: TRBV25-1; d_gene: -; abundance: few; j_gene: TRBJ2-3; CDR3aa: CASSKGRTDTQYF; CDR3nt: TGTGCCAGCAGTAAAGGGAGGACAGATACGCAGTATTTT
v_gene: TRBV12-3/TRBV12-4; d_gene: -; abundance: many; j_gene: TRBJ1-6; CDR3aa: CASSWGARNSPLHF; CDR3nt: TGTGCCAGCAGTTGGGGGGCAAGGAATTCACCCCTCCACTTT
v_gene: TRBV20-1; d_gene: -; abundance: many; j_gene: TRBJ2-5; CDR3aa: CSAPLAPSETQYF; CDR3nt: TGCAGTGCCCCCCTTGCGCCGTCGGAGACCCAGTACTTC
v_gene: TRBV4-1; d_gene: -; abundance: many; j_gene: TRBJ2-1; CDR3aa: CASSHPLRTNEQFF; CDR3nt: TGCGCCAGCAGCCACCCCCTGAGGACCAATGAGCAGTTCTTC
v_gene: TRBV7-8; d_gene: -; abundance: -; j_gene: TRBJ2-3; CDR3aa: CASSPPGGDTQYF; CDR3nt: TGTGCCAGCAGCCCCCCTGGGGGAGATACGCAGTATTTT
v_gene: TRBV5-1; d_gene: -; abundance: once; j_gene: TRBJ1-1; CDR3aa: CASSSRERGEAFF; CDR3nt: TGCGCCAGCAGCTCCAGGGAGCGGGGTGAAGCTTTCTTT
v_gene: TRBV30; d_gene: TRBD2; abundance: many; j_gene: TRBJ2-7; CDR3aa: CAWSATAGGTYEQYF; CDR3nt: TGTGCCTGGAGTGCTACGGCCGGGGGGACCTACGAGCAGTACTTC
v_gene: TRBV7-8; d_gene: TRBD1; abundance: -; j_gene: TRBJ1-4; CDR3aa: CASSPGQLGEKLFF; CDR3nt: TGTGCCAGCAGCCCGGGACAGCTCGGTGAAAAACTGTTTTTT
v_gene: TRBV20-1; d_gene: TRBD1; abundance: many; j_gene: TRBJ2-5; CDR3aa: CSALGQGEETQYF; CDR3nt: TGCAGTGCCCTGGGACAGGGGGAAGAGACCCAGTACTTC
v_gene: TRBV5-1; d_gene: -; abundance: -; j_gene: TRBJ1-2; CDR3aa: CASRPESGVSYGYTF; CDR3nt: TGCGCCAGCAGACCGGAATCAGGTGTTAGCTATGGCTACACCTTC
v_gene: TRBV13; d_gene: -; abundance: -; j_gene: TRBJ1-2; CDR3aa: CASSRNDRRYYGYTF; CDR3nt: TGTGCCAGCAGCAGAAATGACAGGAGATACTATGGCTACACCTTC
v_gene: TRBV19; d_gene: TRBD1; abundance: -; j_gene: TRBJ1-2; CDR3aa: CASWDRQGGGYGYTF; CDR3nt: TGTGCCAGTTGGGACCGCCAGGGGGGAGGCTATGGCTACACCTTC
v_gene: TRBV20-1; d_gene: TRBD1; abundance: many; j_gene: TRBJ1-5; CDR3aa: CSANMRGGSQPQHF; CDR3nt: TGCAGTGCTAACATGAGAGGGGGCAGTCAGCCCCAGCATTTT
v_gene: TRBV7-8; d_gene: TRBD1; abundance: few; j_gene: TRBJ1-4; CDR3aa: CASSPGQINEKLFF; CDR3nt: TGTGCCAGCAGCCCGGGACAGATCAATGAAAAACTGTTTTTT
v_gene: TRBV2; d_gene: -; abundance: few; j_gene: TRBJ2-5; CDR3aa: CASSPFGGIQETQYF; CDR3nt: TGTGCCAGCAGCCCGTTTGGCGGGATCCAAGAGACCCAGTACTTC
v_gene: TRBV7-9; d_gene: -; abundance: -; j_gene: TRBJ2-1; CDR3aa: CASSPSPDYNEQFF; CDR3nt: TGTGCCAGCAGCCCTTCACCCGATTACAATGAGCAGTTCTTC
v_gene: TRBV7-9; d_gene: -; abundance: many; j_gene: TRBJ2-3; CDR3aa: CASRIGGSQMRDTQYF; CDR3nt: TGTGCCAGCCGAATAGGAGGGTCGCAGATGAGGGACACGCAGTATTTT
v_gene: TRBV7-2; d_gene: TRBD1; abundance: many; j_gene: TRBJ1-6; CDR3aa: CASSSGTVTHSPLHF; CDR3nt: TGTGCCAGCAGCTCCGGGACAGTAACACATTCACCCCTCCACTTT
v_gene: TRBV14; d_gene: TRBD2; abundance: many; j_gene: TRBJ2-1; CDR3aa: CASSQFAPWDYNNEQFF; CDR3nt: TGTGCCAGCAGCCAATTTGCCCCTTGGGACTATAACAATGAGCAGTTCTTC
v_gene: TRBV6-5; d_gene: -; abundance: many; j_gene: TRBJ1-2; CDR3aa: CASSSPEGLNGYTF; CDR3nt: TGTGCCAGCAGCTCCCCAGAAGGGCTGAATGGCTACACCTTC
v_gene: TRBV7-3; d_gene: TRBD1; abundance: -; j_gene: TRBJ2-1; CDR3aa: CASSSDRGKNNEQFF; CDR3nt: TGTGCCAGCAGCTCGGACAGGGGAAAAAACAATGAGCAGTTCTTC
v_gene: TRBV6-1; d_gene: TRBD1; abundance: many; j_gene: TRBJ1-6; CDR3aa: CASSEGTGGNSPLHF; CDR3nt: TGTGCCAGCAGTGAAGGGACAGGGGGCAATTCACCCCTCCACTTT
v_gene: TRBV12-3/TRBV12-4; d_gene: -; abundance: many; j_gene: TRBJ1-1; CDR3aa: CASRLRENTEAFF; CDR3nt: TGTGCCAGCCGGTTGAGGGAAAACACTGAAGCTTTCTTT
v_gene: TRBV6-2/TRBV6-3; d_gene: -; abundance: few; j_gene: TRBJ2-4; CDR3aa: CASSHKAKNIQYF; CDR3nt: TGTGCCAGCAGCCATAAAGCCAAAAACATTCAGTACTTC
v_gene: TRBV6-4; d_gene: -; abundance: many; j_gene: TRBJ2-3; CDR3aa: CASSLSGRTDTQYF; CDR3nt: TGTGCCAGCAGCTTGTCAGGGAGGACAGATACGCAGTATTTT
v_gene: TRBV6-6; d_gene: -; abundance: many; j_gene: TRBJ1-2; CDR3aa: CASTIRSRDDYGYTF; CDR3nt: TGTGCCAGCACCATACGGTCCAGGGATGACTATGGCTACACCTTC
v_gene: TRBV12-3/TRBV12-4; d_gene: -; abundance: many; j_gene: TRBJ1-4; CDR3aa: CASSRTEEKLFF; CDR3nt: TGTGCCAGCAGTAGGACAGAGGAAAAACTGTTTTTT
v_gene: TRBV12-3/TRBV12-4; d_gene: -; abundance: few; j_gene: TRBJ1-5; CDR3aa: CASGRWSNQPQHF; CDR3nt: TGTGCCAGCGGTCGGTGGTCCAATCAGCCCCAGCATTTT
v_gene: TRBV6-6; d_gene: -; abundance: many; j_gene: TRBJ2-7; CDR3aa: CASSIQAYEQYF; CDR3nt: TGTGCCAGCAGCATACAGGCCTACGAGCAGTACTTC
v_gene: TRBV4-1; d_gene: -; abundance: many; j_gene: TRBJ1-1; CDR3aa: CASSQVIVNTEAFF; CDR3nt: TGCGCCAGCAGCCAAGTAATTGTGAACACTGAAGCTTTCTTT
v_gene: TRBV20-1; d_gene: -; abundance: few; j_gene: TRBJ1-2; CDR3aa: CSAKSNPTGRLYGYTF; CDR3nt: TGCAGTGCCAAATCCAACCCGACCGGGCGACTCTATGGCTACACCTTC
v_gene: TRBV5-1; d_gene: TRBD2; abundance: many; j_gene: TRBJ2-5; CDR3aa: CASSLGLAGTQETQYF; CDR3nt: TGCGCCAGCAGCTTGGGACTAGCGGGGACCCAAGAGACCCAGTACTTC
v_gene: TRBV11-2; d_gene: TRBD2; abundance: many; j_gene: TRBJ2-7; CDR3aa: CASSSGLAYEQYF; CDR3nt: TGTGCCAGCAGCTCCGGACTAGCTTACGAGCAGTACTTC
v_gene: TRBV6-1; d_gene: TRBD1; abundance: many; j_gene: TRBJ1-6; CDR3aa: CASSEGDRLSYNSPLHF; CDR3nt: TGTGCCAGCAGTGAAGGGGACAGACTCTCCTATAATTCACCCCTCCACTTT
v_gene: TRBV29-1; d_gene: TRBD1; abundance: -; j_gene: TRBJ2-1; CDR3aa: CSVPRQGTYNEQFF; CDR3nt: TGCAGCGTCCCGAGACAGGGTACCTACAATGAGCAGTTCTTC
v_gene: TRBV12-3/TRBV12-4; d_gene: -; abundance: -; j_gene: TRBJ2-5; CDR3aa: CASRLAGEETQYF; CDR3nt: TGTGCCAGCAGGCTAGCAGGAGAAGAGACCCAGTACTTC
v_gene: TRBV11-2; d_gene: TRBD1; abundance: many; j_gene: TRBJ1-1; CDR3aa: CASSFAGGKSTEAFF; CDR3nt: TGTGCCAGCAGCTTTGCAGGGGGAAAGAGTACTGAAGCTTTCTTT
v_gene: TRBV13; d_gene: TRBD2; abundance: -; j_gene: TRBJ2-1; CDR3aa: CASSLPQPWTSGSRSNEQFF; CDR3nt: TGTGCCAGCAGCTTGCCCCAACCGTGGACTAGCGGGAGTAGGTCCAATGAGCAGTTCTTC
v_gene: TRBV29-1; d_gene: TRBD2; abundance: many; j_gene: TRBJ2-1; CDR3aa: CSARWGIAGGGNEQFF; CDR3nt: TGCAGCGCCCGATGGGGTATAGCGGGGGGGGGTAATGAGCAGTTCTTC
v_gene: TRBV20-1; d_gene: -; abundance: many; j_gene: TRBJ2-3; CDR3aa: CSARAARGTDTQYF; CDR3nt: TGCAGTGCTAGGGCCGCGAGGGGCACAGATACGCAGTATTTT
v_gene: TRBV7-9; d_gene: TRBD1; abundance: many; j_gene: TRBJ2-7; CDR3aa: CASSLVDREPYEQYF; CDR3nt: TGTGCCAGCAGCTTAGTGGACAGGGAACCTTACGAGCAGTACTTC
v_gene: TRBV29-1; d_gene: -; abundance: -; j_gene: TRBJ2-1; CDR3aa: CSWGQYNEQFF; CDR3nt: TGCAGCTGGGGGCAATACAATGAGCAGTTCTTC
v_gene: TRBV11-3; d_gene: TRBD2; abundance: few; j_gene: TRBJ2-3; CDR3aa: CASSLRTSGSGRTDTQYF; CDR3nt: TGTGCCAGCAGCTTAAGGACTAGCGGGAGCGGGCGCACAGATACGCAGTATTTT
v_gene: TRBV6-5; d_gene: -; abundance: many; j_gene: TRBJ2-3; CDR3aa: CASSYQTLADRGEAPDTQYF; CDR3nt: TGTGCCAGCAGTTACCAAACACTCGCTGATCGAGGGGAAGCGCCAGATACGCAGTATTTT
v_gene: TRBV15; d_gene: -; abundance: many; j_gene: TRBJ2-7; CDR3aa: CATSRDAGHTYEQYF; CDR3nt: TGTGCCACCAGCAGAGACGCCGGACATACCTACGAGCAGTACTTC
v_gene: TRBV3-1; d_gene: TRBD2; abundance: few; j_gene: TRBJ2-2; CDR3aa: CASSQGTSGSQYSRLFF; CDR3nt: TGTGCCAGCAGCCAGGGCACTAGCGGGAGCCAGTATTCGAGGCTGTTTTTT
v_gene: TRBV15; d_gene: -; abundance: many; j_gene: TRBJ1-1; CDR3aa: CATSRVGRRVTEAFF; CDR3nt: TGTGCCACCAGCAGAGTGGGTAGGCGGGTCACTGAAGCTTTCTTT
v_gene: TRBV5-6; d_gene: -; abundance: few; j_gene: TRBJ2-4; CDR3aa: CASSLAGWVDIQYF; CDR3nt: TGTGCCAGCAGCTTGGCGGGGTGGGTGGACATTCAGTACTTC
v_gene: TRBV7-9; d_gene: -; abundance: -; j_gene: TRBJ2-3; CDR3aa: CASSLTGHPTDTQYF; CDR3nt: TGTGCCAGCAGCTTAACCGGGCACCCCACAGATACGCAGTATTTT
v_gene: TRBV3-1; d_gene: TRBD1; abundance: many; j_gene: TRBJ1-4; CDR3aa: CASSQGTGGGRTNEKLFF; CDR3nt: TGTGCCAGCAGCCAAGGTACAGGGGGAGGAAGAACTAATGAAAAACTGTTTTTT
v_gene: TRBV7-7; d_gene: -; abundance: few; j_gene: TRBJ2-3; CDR3aa: CASSLDLTDTQYF; CDR3nt: TGTGCTAGCAGCTTAGACCTCACAGATACGCAGTATTTT
v_gene: TRBV13; d_gene: -; abundance: few; j_gene: TRBJ1-2; CDR3aa: CASSPFNYGYTF; CDR3nt: TGTGCCAGCAGCCCATTTAACTATGGCTACACCTTC
v_gene: TRBV20-1; d_gene: -; abundance: -; j_gene: TRBJ2-3; CDR3aa: CSATHRGSTDTQYF; CDR3nt: TGCAGTGCTACTCACAGAGGGAGCACAGATACGCAGTATTTT
v_gene: TRBV20-1; d_gene: -; abundance: -; j_gene: TRBJ1-5; CDR3aa: CSARGAYSNQPQHF; CDR3nt: TGCAGTGCTAGAGGGGCCTATAGCAATCAGCCCCAGCATTTT
v_gene: TRBV5-1; d_gene: -; abundance: many; j_gene: TRBJ1-5; CDR3aa: CASSLGTENQPQHF; CDR3nt: TGCGCCAGCAGCTTGGGCACGGAGAATCAGCCCCAGCATTTT